Described below is a single T cell receptor beta chain sequence and its context. Participant ages covered roughly 18 to 90 years across 24 US areas. In germline, CDR1 is SGHAT, CDR2 FQNNGV. The CDR3 spans 15 residues. V lost 5 bases, J lost 5 bases, and 19 bases lay in between. Clones were sequenced by immunoSEQ multiplex PCR, and TCRdb holds only the in-frame ones, with some missing. Of around 250,000 clones detected, roughly nine tenths appear once; the ten largest clones hold approximately 1.3%. This sample is part of a study of blood T cell repertoires in COVID-19. Overall study: Samples came from the United States, Italy and Spain, spanning acute and convalescent COVID-19.

The sample was PBMCs or T cells enriched from blood (not recorded which). The chain is built from TRBV11-2 and TRBJ2-7, with a possible D match to TRBD2 (7 bases). The TCR originated in a human donor in a cohort exposed to, infected with or recovered from COVID-19 (not recorded which). The donor label of this sample is uncertain. CDR3 DNA sequence: TGTGCCAGCAGCCTAACAGGGACTAAACTTGACGAGCAGTACTTC. This sequence encodes CASSLTGTKLDEQYF. Filled out from reference TRBV11-2 and TRBJ2-7, the complete variable domain reads EAGVAQSPRYKIIEKRQSVAFWCNPISGHATLYWYQQILGQGPKLLIQFQNNGVVDDSQLPKDRFSAERLKGVDSTLKIQPAKLEDSAVYLCASSLTGTKLDEQYFGPGTRLTVT.